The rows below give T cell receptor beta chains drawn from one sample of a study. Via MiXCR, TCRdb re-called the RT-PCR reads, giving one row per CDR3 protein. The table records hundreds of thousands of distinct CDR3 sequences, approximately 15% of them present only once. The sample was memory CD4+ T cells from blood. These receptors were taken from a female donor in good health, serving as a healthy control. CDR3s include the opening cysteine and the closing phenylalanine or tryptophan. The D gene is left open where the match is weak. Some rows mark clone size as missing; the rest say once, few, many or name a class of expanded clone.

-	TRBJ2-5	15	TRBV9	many	CASSYNIVRGETQYF	TGTGCCAGCAGCTACAACATTGTAAGAGGAGAGACCCAGTACTTC
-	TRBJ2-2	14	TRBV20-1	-	CSARQGGNTGELFF	TGCAGTGCGCGACAGGGAGGGAACACCGGGGAGCTGTTTTTT
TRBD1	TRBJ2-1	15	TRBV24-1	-	CATSDPRTGDNEQFF	TGTGCCACCAGTGATCCCCGGACAGGGGACAATGAGCAGTTCTTC
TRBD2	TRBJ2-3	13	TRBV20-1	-	CSRLLSGTDTQYF	TGCAGTAGGCTCCTGAGCGGGACGGATACGCAGTATTTT
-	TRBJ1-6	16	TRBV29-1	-	CSVDPGGEEGTTPLHF	TGCAGCGTTGACCCCGGGGGGGAGGAGGGGACGACGCCCCTCCACTTT
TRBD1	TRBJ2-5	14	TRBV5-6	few	CASSTPTGQETQYF	TGTGCCAGCAGCACCCCGACAGGGCAAGAGACCCAGTACTTC
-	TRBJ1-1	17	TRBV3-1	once	CASSQPGHVGMNTEAFF	TGTGCCAGCAGCCAACCGGGACACGTCGGAATGAACACTGAAGCTTTCTTT
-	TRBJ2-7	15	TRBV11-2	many	CASSLESLEDYEQYF	TGTGCCAGCAGCTTAGAAAGCCTTGAGGACTACGAGCAGTACTTC
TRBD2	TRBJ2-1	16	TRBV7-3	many	CASSPSGSGSYNEQFF	TGTGCCAGCAGCCCCAGCGGGAGTGGTTCCTACAATGAGCAGTTCTTC
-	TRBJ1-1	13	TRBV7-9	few	CASSFSSLSEAFF	TGTGCCAGCAGCTTCAGTTCCTTATCTGAAGCTTTCTTT
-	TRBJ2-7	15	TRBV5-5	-	CASSLLATSSYEQYF	TGTGCCAGCAGCTTGCTAGCGACCAGCTCCTACGAGCAGTACTTC
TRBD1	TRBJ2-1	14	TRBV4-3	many	CASSQGGQGFEQFF	TGCGCCAGCAGCCAGGGAGGACAGGGGTTTGAGCAGTTCTTC
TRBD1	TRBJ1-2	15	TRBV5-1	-	CASSLVPGQRNGYTF	TGCGCCAGCAGCCTAGTCCCGGGACAGCGAAATGGCTACACCTTC
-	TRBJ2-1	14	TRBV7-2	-	CASSLRTQQGEQFF	TGTGCCAGCAGCTTGAGGACCCAGCAGGGTGAGCAGTTCTTC
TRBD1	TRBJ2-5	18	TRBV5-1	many	CASSSAGGWRTYQETQYF	TGCGCCAGCAGCTCGGCAGGGGGCTGGAGAACATACCAAGAGACCCAGTACTTC
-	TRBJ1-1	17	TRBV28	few	CASSLITGLDGNTEAFF	TGTGCCAGCAGTTTAATTACAGGGCTAGATGGGAACACTGAAGCTTTCTTT